The present TCR beta chain was sequenced within a study of CD8 T cells in Susac syndrome. Germline loops: CDR1 SQVTM, CDR2 ANQGSEA. Trimming took 7 bases from V and 0 from J, leaving 8 bases between them. This CDR3 spans 12 amino acids. RNA in amounts of about 0.45 to 1 ug was reverse transcribed with random hexamers. In TCRdb, the immunoSEQ multiplex PCR reads were re-called with MiXCR into one record per CDR3 protein. The data hold some 150,000 distinct CDR3 sequences, with about 95% observed a single time. V is TRBV29-1 and J is TRBJ2-3; possibly TRBD1 for D (5 bases). Material for sequencing was CD4+ T cells from PBMCs. The sequence was collected from a human donor with Susac syndrome. The CDR3 protein is CSEQDSTDTQYF. The CDR3 DNA reads as TGCAGCGAACAGGATAGCACAGATACGCAGTATTTT.